This passage covers 32 T cell receptor beta chains from one sample sequenced in a study of neoadjuvant anti-PD-1 for oral cavity cancer (dated by TCRdb to the early 2020s). Receptors were amplified or captured by the immunoSEQ multiplex PCR assay. The table was pulled from immuneACCESS by TCRdb, which kept in-frame rearrangements only. Such tables lose some clones; where checked, under half of the loss comes from unresolved V genes, and the rest has no known cause. Present in this sample are 40,000 to 50,000 clones, 65% to 80% of which were seen just once. The ten largest make up 4% to 5.5% of the sample. The time point label corresponds to: after neoadjuvant nivolumab, at surgical resection. The sequences come from PBMCs, collected after nivolumab (anti-PD-1) treatment. The receptors stem from a person aged 35 to 85 with oral cavity squamous cell carcinoma.

The chain has TRBV11-3 and TRBJ1-1, with unresolved D. Germline CDR1 reads SGHNT; CDR2 reads YENEEA. The CDR3 contains 13 residues. V lost 7 bases and J 4 bases, leaving 13 bases between the germline ends. The CDR3: CASNRGGGTEAFF. The CDR3 DNA reads as TGTGCCAGCAACCGGGGAGGAGGCACTGAAGCTTTCTTT.

The V and J genes are TRBV6-6 and TRBJ2-2; D is possibly TRBD2 (6 bases). V lost 7 bases to trimming and J lost 0 bases, with 12 bases between them. CDR3 length: 15 amino acids. Germline CDR1 and CDR2: MNHNY and SVGAGI (reference sequence). The CDR3 nucleotides are TGTGCCAGCATCCCCCAGCGGGCGAACACCGGGGAGCTGTTTTTT. Translation gives CASIPQRANTGELFF.

V usage is TRBV7-2 and J usage is TRBJ2-7, with D unclear. Germline V gene data show CDR1 as SGHTA and CDR2 as FQGNSA. Trimming took 5 bases from V and 5 from J, leaving 10 bases between them. This CDR3 contains 12 residues. CDR3 sequence: CASSLRVHEQYF. The CDR3 DNA is TGTGCCAGCAGCCTTAGGGTGCACGAGCAGTACTTC.

This clone came up once. CDR3 protein: CASSPTREGTEAFF. Written as DNA, the CDR3 is TGTGCCAGTAGTCCCACCAGGGAAGGTACTGAAGCTTTCTTT. The chain is built from TRBV19 and TRBJ1-1; a weak D match, TRBD1 (5 bases). This CDR3 spans 14 amino acids. CDR1 is LNHDA, CDR2 SQIVND, per germline (reference sequence). Trimming took off 5 bases at V and 5 bases at J, with 15 bases between the two ends.

Of note for this clone: Additional DNA sequences in this sample encode the identical CDR3. The chain employs TRBV19 and TRBJ2-6, with D possibly being TRBD2 (6 bases). Trimming cost V 3 bases and J 2 bases, with 8 bases left between them. CDR3 length: 15 residues. CDR1 and CDR2 from the germline V gene are LNHDA and SQIVND (reference sequence). Here the CDR3 DNA reads TGTGCCAGTAGTATCCCGGGGGCTGGGGCCAACGTCCTGACTTTC. Protein: CASSIPGAGANVLTF.

Turning to this clone: Other nucleotide sequences from this sample produce the same CDR3. The chain links TRBV9 to TRBJ2-7; TRBD2 matches 7 bases. V lost 4 bases to trimming and J lost 3 bases; unmatched junction nucleotides: 4. Looked up from germline, CDR1 is SGDLS and CDR2 is YYNGEE. The CDR3 covers 13 residues. Here the CDR3 DNA reads TGTGCCAGCAGCCCACGGGGGGACTACGAGCAGTACTTC. Its protein product is CASSPRGDYEQYF.

V is TRBV6-4 and J is TRBJ1-1; D is undetermined. Looked up from germline, CDR1 is MRHNA and CDR2 is SNTAGT. CDR3 size: 15 residues. V was trimmed by 3 bases and J by 3 bases, leaving 14 bases between them. CDR3 sequence: CASSESPALHTEAFF. Here the CDR3 DNA reads TGTGCCAGCAGTGAGAGTCCAGCGCTCCACACTGAAGCTTTCTTT.

The V call is TRBV7-2, the J call TRBJ1-1, with D hard to call. This CDR3 contains 14 residues. CDR1 is SGHTA, CDR2 FQGNSA, per germline. The V end was cut by 3 bases, the J end by 3 bases, with 11 bases between. In DNA, the CDR3 is TGTGCCAGCAGCTTTGGACCAAGGGACACTGAAGCTTTCTTT. Protein: CASSFGPRDTEAFF.

This chain links TRBV5-1 with TRBJ1-4, with 8 bases lining up with TRBD1. Per the germline V gene, CDR1 is SGHRS and CDR2 is YFSETQ. This CDR3 comprises 16 residues. Germline trimming cut 1 base from V and 0 bases from J; bases unmatched to any gene: 2. The CDR3 is CASSLQGATTNEKLFF. The CDR3 DNA follows: TGCGCCAGCAGCTTGCAGGGGGCTACAACTAATGAAAAACTGTTTTTT.

This clone was seen once. The rearrangement links TRBV5-5 to TRBJ2-6; no clear D gene. Germline CDR1 is SGHKS and CDR2 is YYEKEE (reference sequence). CDR3 size: 14 residues. V dropped 6 bases and J dropped 1 base, with 8 bases sitting between them. In DNA, the CDR3 is TGTGCCAGCATCGCGGATTCTGGGGCCAACGTCCTGACTTTC. It specifies CASIADSGANVLTF. The full variable domain, with the rest looked up from reference TRBV5-5 and TRBJ2-6, is DAGVTQSPTHLIKTRGQQVTLRCSPISGHKSVSWYQQVLGQGPQFIFQYYEKEERGRGNFPDRFSARQFPNYSSELNVNALLLGDSALYLCASIADSGANVLTFGAGSRLTVL.

The rearrangement uses TRBV5-1 and TRBJ2-7; D is perhaps TRBD2 (5 bases). Germline V gene lookup returns CDR1 SGHRS and CDR2 YFSETQ. The germline V and J ends were trimmed by 0 bases and 0 bases, with 13 bases remaining between them. The CDR3 totals 16 residues. CDR3 sequence: CASSLEPQRSSYEQYF. The CDR3 nucleotides are TGCGCCAGCAGCTTGGAACCCCAGCGGAGCTCCTACGAGCAGTACTTC.

V is TRBV2 and J is TRBJ2-2; D unclear. CDR1 is SNHLY and CDR2 is FYNNEI in the germline V gene. CDR3 length equals 13 residues. V lost 1 base and J lost 5, with 5 bases in between. The CDR3 nucleotides read TGTGCCAGCAGTGAAGGGGCAACCGGGGAGCTGTTTTTT. Its translation is CASSEGATGELFF.

The rearrangement uses TRBV5-1 and TRBJ2-7; 8 bases fit TRBD1. The CDR3 is 15 amino acids. From germline, CDR1 is SGHRS and CDR2 YFSETQ. The ends lost 2 bases at V and 6 bases at J; junction bases unmatched: 10. CDR3 residues: CASSFGGRGPREQYF. DNA for the CDR3: TGCGCCAGCAGCTTCGGCGGCAGGGGGCCTCGCGAGCAGTACTTC.

The chain recombines TRBV6-6 with TRBJ2-3, with 8 bases lining up with TRBD1. Germline CDR1 is MNHNY and CDR2 is SVGAGI (reference sequence). The CDR3 length is 15 residues. V lost 1 base and J lost 1; bases outside the gene matches: 1. The CDR3 sequence: CASSYLDRGTDTQYF. The CDR3 coding sequence is TGTGCCAGCAGTTACTTGGACAGGGGCACAGATACGCAGTATTTT.

J is TRBJ1-2 and V is TRBV19, with D possibly being TRBD1 (5 bases). This CDR3 comprises 14 residues. In germline, CDR1 is LNHDA, CDR2 SQIVND (reference sequence). V was trimmed by 5 bases and J by 8 bases, leaving 18 bases between them. For the CDR3, the DNA is TGTGCCAGTAGTTTCCCCTGGGACTCCTACGGCTACACCTTC. This encodes CASSFPWDSYGYTF.

The chain combines TRBV2 with TRBJ2-3, with 11 nucleotides matching TRBD2. The germline gives CDR1 SNHLY, CDR2 FYNNEI. J lost 6 bases, V lost 2 bases, and 10 bases had no gene match. CDR3 length: 17 residues. In DNA, the CDR3 is TGTGCCAGCAGTGAATGGAGTAGCGGGGGGGTTGGTGATACGCAGTATTTT. Translating it yields CASSEWSSGGVGDTQYF.

This chain connects TRBV10-3 to TRBJ2-7, with 9 bases identical to TRBD1. Trimming cost V 4 bases and J 8 bases; bases outside gene matches: 9. The CDR3 is 14 amino acids. CDR1 is ENHRY, CDR2 SYGVKD, per germline. The CDR3 loop reads CAISGGDRALQQYF. DNA for the CDR3: TGTGCCATCAGTGGGGGGGACAGGGCCTTGCAGCAGTACTTC.

The V call is TRBV5-5, the J call TRBJ1-1, with D unresolved. Germline V gives CDR1 SGHKS, CDR2 YYEKEE (reference sequence). The germline V and J ends were trimmed by 4 bases and 8 bases, with 15 bases remaining between them. This CDR3 spans 13 amino acids. The CDR3 loop reads CASSPWVLQEAFF. The CDR3 DNA reads as TGTGCCAGCAGCCCTTGGGTCCTCCAGGAAGCTTTCTTT.

This clone was counted between two and nine times. This rearrangement joins TRBV4-1 to TRBJ1-2; D is perhaps TRBD1 (5 bases). Trimming removed 0 bases at V and 8 bases at J, with 16 bases between. Germline CDR1 reads MGHRA; CDR2 reads YSYEKL. CDR3 length: 15 amino acids. The CDR3 bases are TGCGCCAGCAGCCAAGAAGGCAGGAGAAAGGGGGGCTACACCTTC. It encodes CASSQEGRRKGGYTF.

This clone turned up a few times. This chain joins TRBV29-1 and TRBJ1-4; D gene uncertain. Trimming pared 5 bases from V and 3 bases from J, leaving 16 bases between. Germline V gene lookup returns CDR1 SQVTM and CDR2 ANQGSEA. The CDR3 is made up of 15 amino acids. The CDR3 region is CSVQQARTPNEKLFF. CDR3 in DNA: TGCAGCGTTCAGCAAGCTAGGACCCCTAATGAAAAACTGTTTTTT.

This clone was recorded only once. For the CDR3, the DNA is TGTGCCAGCAGTTTCGTACCGAACTATGGCTACACCTTC. The encoded protein is CASSFVPNYGYTF. The rearrangement joins TRBV28 to TRBJ1-2; D remains unclear. Germline assignment: CDR1 MDHEN and CDR2 SYDVKM. This CDR3 has 13 residues. Trimming took 3 bases from V and 2 from J, leaving 7 bases between them.

This clone showed up just a few times. The chain has TRBV5-4 and TRBJ1-2; 8 positions agree with TRBD1. The germline V gene encodes CDR1 SGHNT and CDR2 YYREEE (reference sequence). J gave up 5 bases and V 3 bases, and 9 bases lay outside the gene matches. The CDR3 runs to 15 residues. CDR3 in amino acids: CASSSLDRDTYGYTF. DNA for the CDR3: TGTGCCAGCAGCTCCCTGGACAGGGATACGTATGGCTACACCTTC.

This clone is categorized as medium-sized. The genes are TRBV5-1 and TRBJ2-7; D gene uncertain. Germline V gene sequence: CDR1 SGHRS, CDR2 YFSETQ. The V end was cut by 4 bases, the J end by 1 base, with 12 bases between. The CDR3 is 14 amino acids. CDR3 sequence reads: CASSADTVSYEQYF. CDR3 DNA: TGCGCCAGCAGCGCAGACACAGTTTCCTACGAGCAGTACTTC.

V is TRBV6-1 and J is TRBJ2-3; 11 nucleotides line up with TRBD2. The CDR3 runs 19 residues. V trimming: 4 bases; J trimming: 6 bases; junction bases outside the gene matches: 18. Germline V CDR1 and CDR2: MNHNS, SASEGT. The DNA of the CDR3 is TGTGCCAGCAGTGGCGGCTTTCTAGCGGGAGGCTCACCTGTGGATACGCAGTATTTT. Its translation: CASSGGFLAGGSPVDTQYF.

The V gene is TRBV6-6, the J gene TRBJ1-4; tentative D call: TRBD1 (6 bases). Germline CDR1 MNHNY, CDR2 SVGAGI (reference sequence). The length of the CDR3 is 12 residues. V was shortened by 6 bases and J by 9 bases, with 11 bases between the two germline ends. The CDR3 DNA follows: TGTGCCAGCAGCCCCGGGACAAAAAAACTGTTTTTT. Protein product: CASSPGTKKLFF.

This chain links TRBV5-1 with TRBJ2-7; perhaps TRBD2 as D (5 bases). The V and J ends lost 4 bases and 0 bases respectively, with 14 bases between them. Germline V gene data show CDR1 as SGHRS and CDR2 as YFSETQ. This CDR3 is built from 15 residues. This CDR3 is CASSPSGGFSYEQYF. For the CDR3, the DNA is TGCGCCAGCAGCCCCTCTGGCGGGTTCTCCTACGAGCAGTACTTC.

The chain has TRBV4-1 and TRBJ2-1, with 8 bases identical to TRBD2. Germline CDR1 reads MGHRA; CDR2 reads YSYEKL. V lost 3 bases, J lost 1 base, and 8 bases stayed unmatched. This CDR3 is 17 amino acids long. CDR3 sequence: CASSQDGASGSYNEQFF. CDR3 nucleotide sequence: TGCGCCAGCAGCCAGGATGGGGCTAGCGGGTCCTACAATGAGCAGTTCTTC.

The V and J genes are TRBV5-1 and TRBJ2-1; 9 positions agree with TRBD2. V lost 3 bases and J lost 2; bases outside the gene matches: 12. CDR1 SGHRS and CDR2 YFSETQ come from the germline V gene. CDR3 size: 18 residues. The CDR3 DNA reads as TGCGCCAGCAGCTGGAGTAGCGGGAGCCCTCGGACCTACAATGAGCAGTTCTTC. It translates to CASSWSSGSPRTYNEQFF.

The chain couples TRBV28 to TRBJ2-7; maybe TRBD2 (6 bases). This CDR3 spans 13 amino acids. CDR1 is MDHEN, CDR2 SYDVKM, per germline. Trimming took off 2 bases at V and 3 bases at J, with 8 bases between the two ends. The CDR3 is CASSLEEGYEQYF. CDR3 bases: TGTGCCAGCAGTTTAGAGGAGGGCTACGAGCAGTACTTC.

This clone was detected only a few times. This chain uses TRBV5-1 with TRBJ2-2; TRBD1 matches at 9 bases. The trim removed 4 bases at V and 0 bases at J, leaving 7 bases unmatched. Germline CDR1 is SGHRS and CDR2 is YFSETQ. This CDR3 region has 17 residues. CDR3 loop: CASSGQGTTSNTGELFF. CDR3 DNA sequence: TGCGCCAGCAGCGGACAGGGGACAACTTCGAACACCGGGGAGCTGTTTTTT.

The chain uses TRBV7-6 and TRBJ2-2; 8 bases match TRBD2. With 2 bases clipped from V and 0 bases from J, the junction kept 8 bases outside the gene matches. The CDR3 is 18 residues long. Germline lookup yields CDR1 SGHVS and CDR2 FNYEAQ. The DNA for the CDR3 is TGTGCCAGCAGCTTAAATCGGCGGGGGGTAACGAACACCGGGGAGCTGTTTTTT. Residues: CASSLNRRGVTNTGELFF.

This clone was picked up a small number of times. The rearrangement uses TRBV2 and TRBJ2-7; 8 nucleotides match TRBD1. The CDR3 is 13 amino acids. Germline CDR1 is SNHLY and CDR2 is FYNNEI. The V segment lost 8 bases and the J segment 0 bases; nucleotides outside the gene matches: 3. CDR3 DNA: TGTGCCAGCCGACAGGGGCCCTCCTACGAGCAGTACTTC. Protein product: CASRQGPSYEQYF.